This record looks at one TCR beta chain sequence and its context. The data originate from a study of blood T cell repertoires in COVID-19. Across the whole study: The samples span acute and convalescent COVID-19 from the United States, Italy and Spain. T cells, B-cell-depleted T cells, or PBMCs supplied cDNA or gDNA.

Original handling: Counts of nucleated cells, estimated from reference gene primer amplification, were obtained. Sequencing was performed with immunoSEQ multiplex PCR; in TCRdb, only in-frame clones are kept and a portion is missing. Clonal size and the V and J genes are those of that table, whereas D and trimming came from the DNA. The sample has more than 250,000 clones; approximately 82% are singletons. From germline, CDR1 is MNHEY and CDR2 SVGAGI. With 7 bases removed from V and 4 bases from J, the gap between germline ends came to 14 bases. The CDR3 contains 13 residues. The gene calls are TRBV6-5 and TRBJ2-7; D gene uncertain. The sequencing input was peripheral blood. The sequence was collected from a woman in her fifties or sixties with acute or convalescent COVID-19. The CDR3: CASKIRISYEQYF. The CDR3 nucleotides are TGTGCCAGCAAGATTAGAATTTCTTACGAGCAGTACTTC.